This T cell receptor (beta chain) is from a study of cytomegalovirus exposure and HLA in healthy donors. PCR amplification relied on 60 Vbeta primers (plus 13 Jbeta primers). Clones were sequenced by immunoSEQ multiplex PCR, and TCRdb holds only the in-frame ones, with some missing. This table has over 150,000 clones, about 72% appearing once. Germline loops: CDR1 SGHVS, CDR2 FNYEAQ. The ends were cut back, 1 base at V and 11 bases at J, with 8 bases in the middle. The CDR3 consists of 11 residues. The rearrangement uses TRBV7-6 and TRBJ2-5; no clear D gene. The receptor's source is a man aged 55 to 70 in good health and CMV-seronegative. Source material: PBMCs. CDR3 region: CASSLGAEQYF. Written as DNA, the CDR3 is TGTGCCAGCAGCTTAGGGGCAGAACAGTACTTC.